The rows below give T cell receptor beta chains drawn from one sample of a study of response to subunit inactivated influenza vaccine. TCRdb called the RT-PCR reads again in MiXCR, with one record for every CDR3 protein. The profile shows about 780,000 distinct CDR3 sequences, around 18% of them singletons. Sequences were derived from PBMCs from blood, sampled roughly 5 days after vaccination. These TCRs come from a man aged 50-59 years who received an inactivated influenza vaccine. Each CDR3 is given with its conserved first and last residue. A D gene is named only where the DNA matches it firmly. Only some rows state a clone size, as once, few, many or a class for expanded clones.

>14|TRBJ2-6|few|TRBV29-1|.
TGCAGCGTTGCCTTTTCCTCTGGGGCCAACGTCCTGACTTTC
CSVAFSSGANVLTF
>12|TRBJ1-1|.|TRBV12-3/TRBV12-4|TRBD1
TGTGCCGCCGGACAGGGAGGGACTGAAGCTTTCTTT
CAAGQGGTEAFF
>17|TRBJ2-3|few|TRBV7-8|.
TGTGCCAGCAGCTTAGCCACAGCGTTAATTGGAACAGATACGCAGTATTTT
CASSLATALIGTDTQYF
>15|TRBJ2-3|.|TRBV29-1|.
TGCAGCGTTGTTGAGGGAGTGGGAGGCACAGATACGCAGTATTTT
CSVVEGVGGTDTQYF
>17|TRBJ2-1|few|TRBV7-2|.
TGTGCCAGCAGCTCGATGGGCGGCCCGAGCTCCTACAATGAGCAGTTCTTC
CASSSMGGPSSYNEQFF
>16|TRBJ2-1|.|TRBV4-1|TRBD2
TGCGCCAGCAGCCCCGAGGGACTAGCTCCCCACAATGAGCAGTTCTTC
CASSPEGLAPHNEQFF
>15|TRBJ1-6|many|TRBV5-1|.
TGCGCCAGCAGTCCTCGACCGACCAACAATTCACCCCTCCACTTT
CASSPRPTNNSPLHF
>15|TRBJ2-2|.|TRBV9|.
TGTGCCAGCAGCCCATGGAGGGGGGCGAACGGGGAGCTGTTTTTT
CASSPWRGANGELFF
>14|TRBJ2-7|.|TRBV28|TRBD1
TGTGCCAGCAGTCGGACAGGGTGGGACCGCGAGCAGTACTTC
CASSRTGWDREQYF
>14|TRBJ2-3|.|TRBV7-2|.
TGTGCCAGCAGCTTAAATCCCGGCGCAGATACGCAGTATTTT
CASSLNPGADTQYF
>14|TRBJ1-1|.|TRBV4-1|TRBD1
TGCGCCAGCAGCCAAGACAGGGGGGACACTGAAGCTTTCTTT
CASSQDRGDTEAFF
>13|TRBJ2-7|.|TRBV28|.
TGTGCCAGCAGTTTATATGGGGCAGGGGAGCAGTACTTC
CASSLYGAGEQYF
>14|TRBJ1-5|.|TRBV2|TRBD1
TGTGCCAGCAGCGCGGACAGGGGATATCAGCCCCAGCATTTT
CASSADRGYQPQHF
>14|TRBJ1-1|.|TRBV10-2|.
TGCGCCAGCAGTCATGGGCGTGCGGACACTGAAGCTTTCTTT
CASSHGRADTEAFF
>12|TRBJ1-1|.|TRBV20-1|.
TGCAGTGCTATTGAGTTTTTCGCTGAAGCTTTCTTT
CSAIEFFAEAFF
>16|TRBJ2-3|.|TRBV3-1|.
TGTGCCAGCAGCCAAGATCCTCTGGCCTACACAGATACGCAGTATTTT
CASSQDPLAYTDTQYF
>17|TRBJ2-2|.|TRBV5-1|TRBD1
TGCGCCAGCAGCTTGCTGGGACAGGGAACGAACACCGGGGAGCTGTTTTTT
CASSLLGQGTNTGELFF
>14|TRBJ2-5|few|TRBV7-8|.
TGTGCCAGCAGCTTAGTCAGGGACCAAGAGACCCAGTACTTC
CASSLVRDQETQYF
>14|TRBJ2-5|few|TRBV28|.
TGTGCCAGCAGTCTACATTCGGAACAAGAGACCCAGTACTTC
CASSLHSEQETQYF
>15|TRBJ2-7|many|TRBV18|TRBD1
TGTGCCAGCTCACCTGGGACAGGCCTGTCCTACGAGCAGTACTTC
CASSPGTGLSYEQYF
>12|TRBJ2-1|many|TRBV20-1|.
TGCAGTGCCAGGGGTGGCGAAGTTGAGCAGTTCTTC
CSARGGEVEQFF
>16|TRBJ2-2|.|TRBV6-2/TRBV6-3|TRBD2
TGTGCCAGCAGTCATCCGGGACTAGCGGGCACCGGGGAGCTGTTTTTT
CASSHPGLAGTGELFF
>15|TRBJ1-6|few|TRBV20-1|.
TGCAGTGCTGGGGGGGTCCGCTCCTATAATTCACCCCTCCACTTT
CSAGGVRSYNSPLHF
>12|TRBJ2-5|many|TRBV5-1|.
TGTGCCAGCAGCACAGGGAAAGAGACCCAGTACTTC
CASSTGKETQYF
>14|TRBJ2-7|.|TRBV5-1|.
TGCGCCAGCAGCGCGTTACTGAACTCCTACGAGCAGTACTTC
CASSALLNSYEQYF
>14|TRBJ2-7|.|TRBV20-1|.
TGCAGTGCCCCCAAGGCCATCGGGGCCTACGAGCAGTACTTC
CSAPKAIGAYEQYF
>15|TRBJ2-3|many|TRBV20-1|.
TGCAGTGCTAGGCGGGTTATAGGGAGCACAGATACGCAGTATTTT
CSARRVIGSTDTQYF
>18|TRBJ2-1|many|TRBV4-3|TRBD2
TGCGCCAGCAGCCAGGTCCTAGCGGGGGGATCCTTATACAATGAGCAGTTCTTC
CASSQVLAGGSLYNEQFF
>11|TRBJ2-7|few|TRBV12-3/TRBV12-4|.
TGTGCCAGCAGTTTAGTTATTGAGCAGTACTTC
CASSLVIEQYF
>17|TRBJ2-1|.|TRBV5-1|TRBD2
TGCGCCAGCAGCTTGGCTAGCGGGGGAACTAACTACAATGAGCAGTTCTTC
CASSLASGGTNYNEQFF
>14|TRBJ2-5|.|TRBV4-2|.
TGTGCCAGCAGCCACAATACCCGGGGGGAGACCCAGTACTTC
CASSHNTRGETQYF
>12|TRBJ2-1|.|TRBV9|.
TGTGCCAGCAGCGTAGAGCCGAATGAGCAGTTCTTC
CASSVEPNEQFF
>16|TRBJ2-5|.|TRBV3-1|TRBD2
TGTGCCAGCAGCCATCCTGGACTAGCGGGAGACGGGACCCAGTACTTC
CASSHPGLAGDGTQYF
>14|TRBJ2-7|few|TRBV28|.
TGTGCCAGCAGTTTACTGGGGTCTCCGAACGAGCAGTACTTC
CASSLLGSPNEQYF
>15|TRBJ2-2|few|TRBV5-1|TRBD1
TGCGCCAGCAGCCCGGACAGGGTAGGCACCGGGGAGCTGTTTTTT
CASSPDRVGTGELFF
>14|TRBJ2-7|.|TRBV6-5|.
TGTGCCAGCAGTTTTAGAACCCACTCCTACGAGCAGTACTTC
CASSFRTHSYEQYF
>13|TRBJ2-5|.|TRBV29-1|TRBD2
TGCAGCGTTGATGGGGGGGGTTCGAAGACCCAGTACTTC
CSVDGGGSKTQYF
>19|TRBJ2-2|few|TRBV7-7|TRBD2
TGTGCTAGCAGCTTAGGAAGCTCAAGGACTAGCGGACCCACGGGGGAGCTGTTTTTT
CASSLGSSRTSGPTGELFF
>13|TRBJ1-2|.|TRBV12-3/TRBV12-4|TRBD1
TGTGCCAGCAGTTATGGACAGGTAGTTGGCTACACCTTC
CASSYGQVVGYTF
>15|TRBJ2-7|many|TRBV28|TRBD1
TGTGCCAGCAGCCTTCGGACAGGGGGCTCCTACGAGCAGTACTTC
CASSLRTGGSYEQYF
>13|TRBJ1-1|few|TRBV20-1|.
TGCAGTGCTAGAGTTCAGGGTCTCACTGAAGCTTTCTTT
CSARVQGLTEAFF
>12|TRBJ2-3|few|TRBV3-1|.
TGTGCCAGCAGCCCATCAATGGATACGCAGTATTTT
CASSPSMDTQYF
>14|TRBJ2-1|.|TRBV5-1|.
TGCGCCAGCAGCCCCAGGGTGGGTGTCAATGAGCAGTTCTTC
CASSPRVGVNEQFF
>14|TRBJ2-7|few|TRBV4-3|.
TGCGCCAGCAGCCAACTAGACGGATCCTACGAGCAGTACTTC
CASSQLDGSYEQYF
>14|TRBJ2-1|few|TRBV29-1|TRBD2
TGCAGAGTGGGTGGCGGGAGCTCCTACAATGAGCAGTTCTTC
CRVGGGSSYNEQFF
>14|TRBJ2-7|.|TRBV9|.
TGTGCCAGCAGCGGAAGCGGGTATCGCTACGAGCAGTACTTC
CASSGSGYRYEQYF
>16|TRBJ2-1|few|TRBV20-1|TRBD2
TGCAGTGCTCCCTACCCGACTAGCGGGTCCTACAATGAGCAGTTCTTC
CSAPYPTSGSYNEQFF
>15|TRBJ2-7|.|TRBV20-1|.
TGCAGTGCTAGAGGTGGTAAGGGCGCTCCATACGAGCAGTACTTC
CSARGGKGAPYEQYF
>12|TRBJ2-3|few|TRBV20-1|.
TGCAGTGCTAGGAGTGGGGGAGATACGCAGTATTTT
CSARSGGDTQYF